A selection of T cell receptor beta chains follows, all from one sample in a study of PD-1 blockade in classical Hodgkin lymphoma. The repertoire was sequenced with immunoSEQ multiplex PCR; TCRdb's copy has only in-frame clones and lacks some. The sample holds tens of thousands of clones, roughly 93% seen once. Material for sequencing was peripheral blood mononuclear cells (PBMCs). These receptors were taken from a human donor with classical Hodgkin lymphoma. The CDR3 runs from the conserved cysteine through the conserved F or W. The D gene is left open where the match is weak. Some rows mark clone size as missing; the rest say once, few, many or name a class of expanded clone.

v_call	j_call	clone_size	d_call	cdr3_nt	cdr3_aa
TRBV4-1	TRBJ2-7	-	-	TGCGCCAGCAGCCCACGGGATACAAGCTCCTACGAGCAGTACTTC	CASSPRDTSSYEQYF
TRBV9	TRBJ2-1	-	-	TGTGCCAGCAGCGCCACCGAGGGGTCCAAGCAGGGTGAGCAGTTCTTC	CASSATEGSKQGEQFF
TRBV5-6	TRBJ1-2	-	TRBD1	TGTGCCAGCAGCAATCTTCAGGGGGCTGGAGATGGCTACACCTTC	CASSNLQGAGDGYTF
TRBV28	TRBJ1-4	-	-	TGTGCCAGCAGTGGCAGGAGTTTTATTGCAACTAATGAAAAACTGTTTTTT	CASSGRSFIATNEKLFF
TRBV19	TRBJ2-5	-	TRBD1	TGTGCCAGTAGTATATCGGCGACAGGGCAAAAGACCCAGTACTTC	CASSISATGQKTQYF
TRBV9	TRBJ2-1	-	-	TGTGCCAGCAGCGTATTGGGGGGCAATGAGCAGTTCTTC	CASSVLGGNEQFF
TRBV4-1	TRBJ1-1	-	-	TGCGCCAGCAGCCAGGACCTGTTGAACACTGAAGCTTTCTTT	CASSQDLLNTEAFF
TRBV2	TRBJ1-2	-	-	TGTGCCAGCAGTGAAGCAGGAGGGGCCTATGGCTACACCTTC	CASSEAGGAYGYTF
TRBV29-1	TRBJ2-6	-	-	TGCAGCGTCTCGATGGGTACTGGGGCCAACGTCCTGACTTTC	CSVSMGTGANVLTF
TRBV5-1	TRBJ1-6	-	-	TGCGCCAGCAGCTTGGGACGGGCCCATAATTCACCCCTCCACTTT	CASSLGRAHNSPLHF
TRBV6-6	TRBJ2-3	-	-	TGTGCCAGCAGTTCTGGGGACGGCAGCACAGATACGCAGTATTTT	CASSSGDGSTDTQYF
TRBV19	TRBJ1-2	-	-	TGTGCCAGTAGTACAGGGTTAAACTATGGCTACACCTTC	CASSTGLNYGYTF
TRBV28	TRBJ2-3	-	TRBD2	TGTGCCAGCGGAACTAGCGGGAGGGAGCGGGCAGATACGCAGTATTTT	CASGTSGRERADTQYF
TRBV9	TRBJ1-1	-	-	TGTGCCAGCAGCGTAGTAGGGGGAGGGAGCACTGAAGCTTTCTTT	CASSVVGGGSTEAFF
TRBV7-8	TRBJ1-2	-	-	TGTGCCAGCAGCTTAGGTCGAGGGACCGGCGCCTATGGCTACACCTTC	CASSLGRGTGAYGYTF
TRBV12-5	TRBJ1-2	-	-	TGTGCTAGTGGTTTGGTAGGGGGCTACACCTTC	CASGLVGGYTF
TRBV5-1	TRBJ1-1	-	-	TGCGCCAGCAGCTTGCAGGGGATGGAAGGCACTGAAGCTTTCTTT	CASSLQGMEGTEAFF
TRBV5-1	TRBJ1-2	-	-	TGCGCCAGCACCACGGGACACGGCTACACCTTC	CASTTGHGYTF
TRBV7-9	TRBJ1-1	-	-	TGTACCAGCACCAGGCCCCAGAACACTGAAGCTTTCTTT	CTSTRPQNTEAFF
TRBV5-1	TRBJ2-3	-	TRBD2	TGCGCCAGCAGCGAGGGACTAGCGGGCTCCACAGATACGCAGTATTTT	CASSEGLAGSTDTQYF
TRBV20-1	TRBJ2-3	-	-	TGCAGTGCTAGATGGGGGGATACGCAGTATTTT	CSARWGDTQYF
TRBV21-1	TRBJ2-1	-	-	TGTGCCAGCAGCAGCTTCTATGGGGTCGACAGGAGGATCTACAATGAGCAGTTCTTC	CASSSFYGVDRRIYNEQFF
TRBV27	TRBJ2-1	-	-	TGTGCCAGCAGTTTATTGGGTCGGCCTCGCAATGAGCAGTTCTTC	CASSLLGRPRNEQFF
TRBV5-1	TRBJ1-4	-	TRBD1	TGCGCCAGCAGGGAGAGGCAGGGGGTTGCAACTAATGAAAAACTGTTTTTT	CASRERQGVATNEKLFF
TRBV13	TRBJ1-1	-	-	TGTGCCAGCAGCCCGCCGGTGAACACTGAAGCTTTCTTT	CASSPPVNTEAFF
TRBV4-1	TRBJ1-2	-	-	TGCGCCAGCAGCCAAGGCGGCGGGTTTAACTATGGCTACACCTTC	CASSQGGGFNYGYTF
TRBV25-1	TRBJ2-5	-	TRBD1	TGTGCCAGCGGGACAGGACGGGAGACCCAGTACTTC	CASGTGRETQYF
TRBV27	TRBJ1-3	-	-	TGTGCCAGCGGGACCTCTGGAAACACCATATATTTT	CASGTSGNTIYF
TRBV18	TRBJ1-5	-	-	TGTGCCAGCTCAACCACGGCAGGCTTAGGCAATCAGCCCCAGCATTTT	CASSTTAGLGNQPQHF
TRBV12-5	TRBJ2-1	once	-	TGTGCTAGTGGTTGGGGTCAGGAGCAGTTCTTC	CASGWGQEQFF
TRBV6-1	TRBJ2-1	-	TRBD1	TGTGCCAGCACCTCGACAGGGAGCTCCTACAATGAGCAGTTCTTC	CASTSTGSSYNEQFF
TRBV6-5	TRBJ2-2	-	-	TGTGCCAGCAGAAGTCGACTCCTCACCGGGGAGCTGTTTTTT	CASRSRLLTGELFF
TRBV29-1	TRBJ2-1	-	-	TGCAGCGTTGACCGCGGGTCTACAAATGAGCAGTTCTTC	CSVDRGSTNEQFF
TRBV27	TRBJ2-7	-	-	TGTGCCAGCGGGCGTAGGGACGGGCGCGAGCAGTACTTC	CASGRRDGREQYF
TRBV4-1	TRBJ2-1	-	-	TGCGCCAGCAGCCTCCGAGGATCGGGAGACTCTCGGTTCTTC	CASSLRGSGDSRFF
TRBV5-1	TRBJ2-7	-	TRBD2	TGCGCCAGCAGCTTGGAACCCGAAGCGGGAGTACGCGAGCAGTACTTC	CASSLEPEAGVREQYF
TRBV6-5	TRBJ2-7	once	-	TGTGCCAGCAGTGGCAGTTACTACGAGCAGTACTTC	CASSGSYYEQYF
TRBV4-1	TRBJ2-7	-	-	TGCGCCAGCAGCCAAGATAGCTCGGACTTATCAACCTACGAGCAGTACTTC	CASSQDSSDLSTYEQYF
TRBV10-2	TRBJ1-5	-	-	TGCGCCAGCACCGTTGGTAGCAATCAGCCCCAGCATTTT	CASTVGSNQPQHF
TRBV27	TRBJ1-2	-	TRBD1	TGTGCCAGCAGTTTATCGGGGCCCACAGGGGATGGCTACACCTTC	CASSLSGPTGDGYTF
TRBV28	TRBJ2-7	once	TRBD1	TGTGCCAGCAGTTACACGCCCAATCGGGACAGGGGCCCTATGAGCTTC	CASSYTPNRDRGPMSF
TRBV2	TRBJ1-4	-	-	TGTGCCAGCAGCCAACAGGGAACTAATGAAAAACTGTTTTTT	CASSQQGTNEKLFF
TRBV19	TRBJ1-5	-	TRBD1	TGTGCCAGTACCATTGGGACAGGGGGCCCTAATCAGCCCCAGCATTTT	CASTIGTGGPNQPQHF
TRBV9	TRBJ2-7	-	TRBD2	TGTGCCAGCAGCGGGGGACTAGAGACCTACGAGCAGTACTTC	CASSGGLETYEQYF
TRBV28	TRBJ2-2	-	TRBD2	TGTGCCAGCAGTATGGGACTAGCGGGTTCCCCCGGGGAGCTGTTTTTT	CASSMGLAGSPGELFF
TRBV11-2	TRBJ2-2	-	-	TGTGCCAGCAGCCTGACCGGGGAGCTGTTTTTT	CASSLTGELFF
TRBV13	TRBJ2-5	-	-	TGTGCCAGCAGAGAGAGGCGGGCGGAGGGAGAGACCCAGTACTTC	CASRERRAEGETQYF
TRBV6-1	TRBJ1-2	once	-	TGTGCCAGCAGTGTAGGATACTATGGCTACACCTTC	CASSVGYYGYTF
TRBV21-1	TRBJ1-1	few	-	TGTGCCATCAAACGTGAAGCTTTCTTT	CAIKREAFF
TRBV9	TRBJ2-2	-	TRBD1	TGTGCCAGCAGCACAGACTGGGTACGGACAGGGGGGCTTTCGGACACCGGGGAGCTGTTTTTT	CASSTDWVRTGGLSDTGELFF
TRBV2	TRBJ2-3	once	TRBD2	TGTGCCAGCAGTGCGATAGCGGGAGGGGTAGATACGCAGTATTTT	CASSAIAGGVDTQYF
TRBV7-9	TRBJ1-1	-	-	TGTGCCAGCACCGGGACCCCCTTTATGAACACTGAAGCTTTCTTT	CASTGTPFMNTEAFF
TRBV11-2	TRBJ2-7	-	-	TGTGCCAGCAGCCACACCCTTACGGTAGTGATGGACGAGCAGTACTTC	CASSHTLTVVMDEQYF
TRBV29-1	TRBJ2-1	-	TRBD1	TGCAGCGCCTGCGTTCGGGACAGGGGGCGGAATGAGCAGTTCTTC	CSACVRDRGRNEQFF
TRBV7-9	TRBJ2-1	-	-	TGTGCCAGCAGCTTAGGTCTGGGCGGCCATGAGCAGTTCTTC	CASSLGLGGHEQFF
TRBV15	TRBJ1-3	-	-	TGTGCCTCCCGGGACCTCCAAGGCTCCGGAAACACCATATATTTT	CASRDLQGSGNTIYF